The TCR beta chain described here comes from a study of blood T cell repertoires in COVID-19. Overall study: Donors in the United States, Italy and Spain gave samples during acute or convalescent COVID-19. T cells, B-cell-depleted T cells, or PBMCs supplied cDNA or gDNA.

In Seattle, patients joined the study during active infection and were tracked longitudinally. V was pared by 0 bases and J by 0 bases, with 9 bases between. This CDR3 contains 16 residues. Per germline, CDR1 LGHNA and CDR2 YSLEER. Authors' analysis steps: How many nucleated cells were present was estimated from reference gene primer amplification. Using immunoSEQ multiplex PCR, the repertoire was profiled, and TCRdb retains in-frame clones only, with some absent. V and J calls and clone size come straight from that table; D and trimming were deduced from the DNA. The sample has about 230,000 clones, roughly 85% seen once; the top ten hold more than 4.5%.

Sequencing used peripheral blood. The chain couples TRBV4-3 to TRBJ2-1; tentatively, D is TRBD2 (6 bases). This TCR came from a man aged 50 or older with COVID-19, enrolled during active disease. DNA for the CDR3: TGCGCCAGCAGCCAAGAGGGACTGAGCTCCTACAATGAGCAGTTCTTC. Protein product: CASSQEGLSSYNEQFF.